This TCR beta chain was captured by sequencing in a study of shared clonotypes between healthy human individuals. The overall study: Sampling drew on donors who were a couple of women and three men aged 18 to 49. Findings of the study overall: In this cohort, only blood was sampled, and tissue repertoires likely differ.

DNA from unsorted PBMC was sequenced on ten immunoSEQ deep assay plates. The method was immunoSEQ multiplex PCR; TCRdb's version includes in-frame clones alone and lacks a portion of them. The sample yields about half a million clones, 75% to 80% seen once. This clone came up many times. Its target is not known. Unsorted samples, those not sorted, used roughly 100 million PBMCs for genomic DNA. The sequence was collected from a woman between 40 and 50 years old in good health. Some clones in this sample may be carry-over from other donors' samples. Sequencing was performed on PBMCs.

The CDR3 coding sequence is TGTGCCAGCAGTCCACGCAGGGTGGACTACAATGAGCAGTTCTTC. Translation gives CASSPRRVDYNEQFF. The V call is TRBV9, the J call TRBJ2-1; perhaps TRBD1 as D (5 bases). V lost 5 bases, J lost 3 bases, and 15 bases lay in between. In germline, CDR1 is SGDLS, CDR2 YYNGEE. There are 15 residues in the CDR3.